This TCR beta chain was sequenced in a study of beta chain features in type 1 diabetes (dated by TCRdb to 2016 to 2019). About the investigation overall: Patients and healthy donors did not differ in mean age, gender distribution, total cell number or subset yield. A total of 107,917,701 sorted cells were examined across all samples, and RNA yield correlated strongly with the number of cells per subset. In the study, recently diagnosed type 1 diabetes patients and matched healthy donors were compared on the TCRB repertoires of their sorted circulating CD4+ T cell subsets. Naive and central memory subsets were obtained from all 28 donors, but regulatory and stem cell-like memory subsets were isolated from only 8 patients and roughly 8 healthy donors.

This clone appeared a few times. Which antigen it targets is not known. Base qualities are not at hand, and no much larger clone is one base apart. From each donor, a single peripheral blood sample of approximately 120 mL on average was drawn into heparinised tubes. Using a panel that included CD45RO, CCR7, CD25, CD127, CD95 and CD27, naive, central memory, regulatory and stem cell-like memory CD4+ T cells were sorted on a BD FACSAria II. All sorted populations exceeded 98% purity. Right away, PBMCs were isolated by Lymphoprep density gradient centrifugation and were stained directly, with no culture step. So that batch effects would be minimized, each experiment stained and sorted samples in pairs, pairing one healthy donor with one patient. Overall study outcomes, separate from this receptor: A moderate but significant shortening of TCRB CDR3 length was observed in type 1 diabetes patients in all four CD4+ subsets. Sequencing cDNA rather than genomic DNA could over-represent highly expressing activated cells, although activation and CD3 levels did not differ between groups. The naive, central memory and regulatory TCRB repertoires appeared to resemble one another more closely among patients than among healthy donors. At VDJ recombination sites, patients with type 1 diabetes made fewer insertions and deleted more nucleotides, a pattern implying thymic rearrangement abnormalities. Shorter templates might have been favored by PCR, but patient and control samples were amplified and corrected together, so both groups would have been affected equally by any skew. Only small numbers of individuals were included in the HLA sub-analyses, which left unresolved whether HLA type had any influence on TCRB rearrangement.

The germline V gene sets CDR1 to SGHDN and CDR2 to FVKESK. V was cut back by 4 bases and J by 4 bases, leaving a gap of 12 bases between them. Counted from cysteine to phenylalanine, this CDR3 has 14 amino acids. Just the 42-base CDR3 DNA is kept, in frame starting at base 1. The entire amount of isolated RNA was reverse transcribed using the High Capacity cDNA Reverse Transcription Kit, so the sequenced TCRB transcripts were expressed ones. Naive, central memory and regulatory T cell samples underwent deep immunoSEQ sequencing, averaging approximately 3.3 million total reads per sample. Sorted cells were lysed in RLT buffer and RNA was extracted with DNase-treated RNeasy Micro or Mini kits, depending on cell number. Each cell subset was processed separately to prevent cross-contamination, with patient and healthy donor samples processed together. The immunoSEQ multiplex PCR was used to amplify TCRB sequences from cDNA, generating 87-bp fragments that spanned the CDR3 region. The amplicons were sequenced using the Illumina HiSeq platform. Regarding the original processing steps: Synthetic template baselines were used to correct PCR bias computationally, reads within Hamming distance 2 were collapsed together, and singletons that could not be merged were discarded. By aligning reads against IMGT, V, D and J genes, CDR3 length, and insertions or deletions at six rearrangement sites were assigned. Clonotype counts were normalized to sorted cell number within each subset before computing true diversity and Gini coefficients with the tcR R package. The overlap coefficient, calculated on TCRB nucleotide sequences, was used to measure repertoire sharing. Out-of-frame TCRB sequences from naive cells were analyzed as a proxy for the pre-selection repertoire. The table comes from immuneACCESS by way of TCRdb, which keeps in-frame sequences with V and J called. Part of the clones is missing from these tables; in studies checked, under half for an unresolved V gene and the rest for unknown reasons. V and J calls and clone size are as listed in that table; D and trimming were resolved from the DNA. Recorded for this sample are some 200,000 clones; approximately 16% of them occurred a single time. About 0.078% of the sample rests with the top ten.

Source material: naive CD4+ T cells from blood. The cell subset or site label, as the study defines it: true naive CD4+ T cells. This receptor chain uses TRBV14 and TRBJ2-3; the D gene cannot be resolved reliably. This receptor was obtained from a young man with type 1 diabetes. The CDR3 region reads CASSPSSSADTQYF. Here is the DNA: TGTGCCAGCAGCCCCTCCTCCTCAGCAGATACGCAGTATTTT. When the CDR3 is completed using the reference TRBV14 and TRBJ2-3 genes on either side, the full variable domain is EAGVTQFPSHSVIEKGQTVTLRCDPISGHDNLYWYRRVMGKEIKFLLHFVKESKQDESGMPNNRFLAERTGGTYSTLKVQPAELEDSGVYFCASSPSSSADTQYFGPGTRLTVL.